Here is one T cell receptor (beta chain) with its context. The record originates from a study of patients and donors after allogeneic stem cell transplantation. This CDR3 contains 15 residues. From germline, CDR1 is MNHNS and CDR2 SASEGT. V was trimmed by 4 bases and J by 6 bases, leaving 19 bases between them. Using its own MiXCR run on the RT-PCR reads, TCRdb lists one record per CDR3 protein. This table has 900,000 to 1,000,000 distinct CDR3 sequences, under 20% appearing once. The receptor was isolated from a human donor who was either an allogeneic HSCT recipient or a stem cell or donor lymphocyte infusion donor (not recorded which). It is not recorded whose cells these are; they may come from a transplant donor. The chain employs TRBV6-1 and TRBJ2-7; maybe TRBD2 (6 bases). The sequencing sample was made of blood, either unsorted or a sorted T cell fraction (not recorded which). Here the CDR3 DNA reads TGTGCCAGCAGTGCCCTGGGACTGGCGGGTTTCGAGCAGTACTTC. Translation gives CASSALGLAGFEQYF.